This T cell receptor beta chain was profiled in a study of T cell clones after liver transplantation. The overall study: A pre-transplant mixed lymphocyte reaction with TCRbeta sequencing defined graft-donor-reactive clones followed in post-transplant blood. Until 12-24 months post-transplant, subjects got standard immunosuppression and no induction.

There are 15 residues in the CDR3. Germline values: CDR1 ENHRY, CDR2 SYGVKD. Trimming took off 5 bases at V and 0 bases at J, with 11 bases between the two ends. The data were produced by immunoSEQ multiplex PCR, yet TCRdb's version contains in-frame clones alone and is incomplete. The table includes approximately 55,000 clones, more than 65% detected once. V usage is TRBV10-3 and J usage is TRBJ1-3, with D unclear. Sequenced material: CD4+ T cells from blood, taken less than 70 months after liver transplant. This sequence originates from a human patient who received a liver transplant. Some T cells here may be from the graft donor. CDR3 nucleotides: TGTGCCATCAGTACATCAGTCATCTCTGGAAACACCATATATTTT. This encodes CAISTSVISGNTIYF.